The 13 T cell receptor beta chains below all came from one sample that was sequenced in a study of chemoradiotherapy in HPV16-positive cancers. The data were produced by immunoSEQ multiplex PCR, yet TCRdb's version contains in-frame clones alone and is incomplete. This table has around 8,000 clones, about three quarters appearing once. Sample collection occurred from a patient who underwent chemoradiotherapy. These receptors all come from a human donor with HPV-associated anogenital cancer.

The V call is TRBV19, the J call TRBJ2-1; D possibly corresponds to TRBD2 (5 bases). Germline V gene sequence: CDR1 LNHDA, CDR2 SQIVND (reference sequence). The V gene lost 1 base and the J gene lost 2 bases, with 15 bases spanning the gap. CDR3 length: 17 amino acids. The CDR3 is CASSIAYGGSAYNEQFF. The CDR3 coding sequence is TGTGCCAGTAGTATAGCTTATGGCGGGTCCGCCTACAATGAGCAGTTCTTC.

This rearrangement joins TRBV7-3 to TRBJ1-1; 7 bases fit TRBD1. This CDR3 has 14 amino acids. Losses at the gene ends were 5 bases for V and 2 bases for J; bases not matched to a gene: 5. CDR1 SGHTA and CDR2 FQGTGA come from the germline V gene. In DNA, the CDR3 is TGTGCCAGCAGCCCCCGGGACAGCAACACTGAAGCTTTCTTT. Its protein is CASSPRDSNTEAFF. The whole variable domain, remainder taken from reference TRBV7-3 and TRBJ1-1, is GAGVSQTPSNKVTEKGKYVELRCDPISGHTALYWYRQSLGQGPEFLIYFQGTGAADDSGLPNDRFFAVRPEGSVSTLKIQRTERGDSAVYLCASSPRDSNTEAFFGQGTRLTVV.

This clone was observed a few times. This chain links TRBV7-9 with TRBJ1-1, with no clear D. V was pared by 6 bases and J by 0 bases, with 5 bases between. This CDR3 comprises 12 residues. Germline CDR1 is SEHNR and CDR2 is FQNEAQ (reference sequence). The chain's CDR3 is CASSQLNTEAFF. The DNA for the CDR3 is TGTGCCAGCAGTCAATTGAACACTGAAGCTTTCTTT. Filled out from reference TRBV7-9 and TRBJ1-1, the complete variable domain reads DTGVSQNPRHKITKRGQNVTFRCDPISEHNRLYWYRQTLGQGPEFLTYFQNEAQLEKSRLLSDRFSAERPKGSFSTLEIQRTEQGDSAMYLCASSQLNTEAFFGQGTRLTVV.

V is TRBV28 and J is TRBJ2-7; D gene uncertain. This CDR3 is 11 amino acids long. Germline CDR1 and CDR2: MDHEN and SYDVKM. Between the trimmed V and J ends, which lost 4 bases and 2 bases, there was a span of 3 bases. As DNA, the CDR3 is TGTGCCAGCAGTTACACCTACGAGCAGTACTTC. As protein: CASSYTYEQYF.

This clone is judged large. The chain combines TRBV4-2 with TRBJ2-7; 8 bases are a match to TRBD2. The ends lost 3 bases at V and 2 bases at J; junction bases unmatched: 6. The CDR3 runs 15 residues. Germline loops: CDR1 LGHNA, CDR2 YNFKEQ. As DNA, the CDR3 is TGTGCCAGCAGCCAGACAGCGGGGGATACCTACGAGCAGTACTTC. Amino acid sequence: CASSQTAGDTYEQYF.

J is TRBJ2-7 and V is TRBV18; D gene uncertain. V was trimmed by 3 bases and J by 6 bases, leaving 6 bases between them. Germline V lookup: CDR1 KGHSH, CDR2 LQKENI. The CDR3 has 11 amino acids. CDR3 in DNA: TGTGCCAGCTCACCGGAGCGCGAGCAGTACTTC. Translating gives CASSPEREQYF.

The chain employs TRBV19 and TRBJ1-1; D not certain. The CDR3 contains 14 residues. Trimming stripped 4 bases from V and 4 bases from J, with 13 bases between. Germline V gene sequence: CDR1 LNHDA, CDR2 SQIVND (reference sequence). The CDR3 region has the DNA TGTGCCAGTAGTAGCCGCCGGGAGGGCACTGAAGCTTTCTTT. It encodes CASSSRREGTEAFF.

V and J are TRBV7-9 and TRBJ2-7, with 7 bases that match TRBD1. J lost 2 bases, V lost 1 base, and 5 bases had no gene match. The CDR3 sequence is 15 residues long. Germline-derived CDR1 and CDR2 are SEHNR and FQNEAQ (reference sequence). CDR3 loop: CASSLERDRPYEQYF. CDR3 bases: TGTGCCAGCAGCTTAGAACGGGACAGACCCTACGAGCAGTACTTC. The full variable domain, completed using reference TRBV7-9 and TRBJ2-7, is DTGVSQNPRHKITKRGQNVTFRCDPISEHNRLYWYRQTLGQGPEFLTYFQNEAQLEKSRLLSDRFSAERPKGSFSTLEIQRTEQGDSAMYLCASSLERDRPYEQYFGPGTRLTVT.

CDR3 coding DNA: TGTGCCAGCAGCGCCCGTACTAGCGGGGGCGACAATGAGCAGTTCTTC. Encoded protein: CASSARTSGGDNEQFF. This chain uses TRBV9 with TRBJ2-1; TRBD2 agrees at 11 bases. The J segment lost 5 bases and the V segment lost 3 bases, leaving 7 bases of the junction unmatched. Germline CDR1 reads SGDLS; CDR2 reads YYNGEE. CDR3 length: 16 amino acids.

The DNA of the CDR3 is TGTGCCAGCAGCTTAGGAGGTTCCGGGCAGCTCACGGATACGCAGTATTTT. Protein sequence: CASSLGGSGQLTDTQYF. The rearrangement links TRBV7-4 to TRBJ2-3, with D unclear. Trimming shortened V by 1 base and J by 6 bases, and 20 bases separated the two germline ends. This CDR3 region has 17 residues. The germline V gene encodes CDR1 SGHVT and CDR2 SQSDAQ. Supplemented by reference TRBV7-4 and TRBJ2-3, the full variable domain reads GAGVSQSPRYKVAKRGRDVALRCDSISGHVTLYWYRQTLGQGSEVLTYSQSDAQRDKSGRPSGRFSAERPERSVSTLKIQRTEQGDSAVYLCASSLGGSGQLTDTQYFGPGTRLTVL.

In its sample, this clone was seen a few times. The chain combines TRBV2 with TRBJ2-7; 9 nucleotides agree with TRBD1. Looked up from germline, CDR1 is SNHLY and CDR2 is FYNNEI. The CDR3 spans 14 residues. Losses at the gene ends were 4 bases for V and 7 bases for J; bases not matched to a gene: 8. The chain's CDR3 is CASSGGTGTGEQYF. In nucleotides, the CDR3 is TGTGCCAGCAGTGGGGGGACAGGGACGGGGGAGCAGTACTTC. Using reference TRBV2 and TRBJ2-7 for the parts outside the CDR3, the full variable domain is EPEVTQTPSHQVTQMGQEVILRCVPISNHLYFYWYRQILGQKVEFLVSFYNNEISEKSEIFDDQFSVERPDGSNFTLKIRSTKLEDSAMYFCASSGGTGTGEQYFGPGTRLTVT.

The J gene is TRBJ1-2, the V gene TRBV7-3; weak D call: TRBD1 (5 bases). CDR3 length: 16 amino acids. Trimming cost V 0 bases and J 5 bases, with 16 bases left between them. Germline V gene lookup returns CDR1 SGHTA and CDR2 FQGTGA. CDR3 sequence (DNA): TGTGCCAGCAGCTTAACTCCGGGACCTAAGGAGTATGGCTACACCTTC. It yields the protein CASSLTPGPKEYGYTF.

The V gene is TRBV11-2, the J gene TRBJ1-1, with a tentative D call TRBD1 (5 bases). Trimming removed 1 base at V and 9 bases at J, with 18 bases between. CDR3 length equals 15 residues. Germline CDR1 SGHAT, CDR2 FQNNGV. DNA for the CDR3: TGTGCCAGCAGCTTAGGCCGGGGAGACAGCCTGCAAGCTTTCTTT. Translated: CASSLGRGDSLQAFF. Using reference TRBV11-2 and TRBJ1-1 for the parts outside the CDR3, the full variable domain is EAGVAQSPRYKIIEKRQSVAFWCNPISGHATLYWYQQILGQGPKLLIQFQNNGVVDDSQLPKDRFSAERLKGVDSTLKIQPAKLEDSAVYLCASSLGRGDSLQAFFGQGTRLTVV.